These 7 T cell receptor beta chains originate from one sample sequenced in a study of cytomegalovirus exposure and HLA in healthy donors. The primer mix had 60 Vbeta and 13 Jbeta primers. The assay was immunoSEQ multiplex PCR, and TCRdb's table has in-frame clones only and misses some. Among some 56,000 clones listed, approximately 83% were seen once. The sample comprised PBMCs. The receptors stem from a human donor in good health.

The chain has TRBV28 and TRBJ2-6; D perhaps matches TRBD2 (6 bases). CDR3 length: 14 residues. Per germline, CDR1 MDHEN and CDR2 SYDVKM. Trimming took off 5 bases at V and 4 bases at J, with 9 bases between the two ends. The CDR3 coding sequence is TGTGCCAGCAGTGGGGGGTACGGGGCCAACGTCCTGACTTTC. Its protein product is CASSGGYGANVLTF.

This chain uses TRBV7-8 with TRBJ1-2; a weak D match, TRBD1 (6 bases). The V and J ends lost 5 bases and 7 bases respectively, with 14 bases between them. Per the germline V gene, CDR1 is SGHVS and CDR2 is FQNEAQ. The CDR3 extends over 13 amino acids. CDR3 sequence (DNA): TGTGCCAGCAGCACGAACAGGGAGGGTGGCTACACCTTC. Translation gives CASSTNREGGYTF.

CDR3 sequence: CASSPTGTYEQYF. The CDR3 DNA sequence: TGTGCCAGCAGCCCTACGGGAACCTACGAGCAGTACTTC. The chain uses TRBV6-1 and TRBJ2-7, with D possibly being TRBD2 (5 bases). The CDR3 contains 13 residues. Germline-derived CDR1 and CDR2 are MNHNS and SASEGT. Trimming took 6 bases from V and 2 from J, leaving 11 bases between them.

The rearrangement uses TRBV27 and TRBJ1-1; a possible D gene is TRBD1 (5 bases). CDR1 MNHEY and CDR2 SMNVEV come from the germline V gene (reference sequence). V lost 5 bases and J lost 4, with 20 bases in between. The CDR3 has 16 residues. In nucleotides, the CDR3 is TGTGCCAGCAGTCCGGCCTGGGGGGAGGCAGTCACTGAAGCTTTCTTT. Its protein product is CASSPAWGEAVTEAFF.

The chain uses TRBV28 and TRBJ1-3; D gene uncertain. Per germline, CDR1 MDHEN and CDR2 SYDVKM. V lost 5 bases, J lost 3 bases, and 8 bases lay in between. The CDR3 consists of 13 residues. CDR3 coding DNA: TGTGCCAGCAGTACCACAGATGGAAACACCATATATTTT. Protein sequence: CASSTTDGNTIYF.

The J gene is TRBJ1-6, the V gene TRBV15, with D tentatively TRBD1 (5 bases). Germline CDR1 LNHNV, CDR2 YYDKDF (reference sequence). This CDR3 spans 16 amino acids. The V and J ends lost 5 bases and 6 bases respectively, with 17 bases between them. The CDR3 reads CATSLRQGTINSPLHF. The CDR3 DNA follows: TGTGCCACCAGCCTTCGGCAGGGAACGATTAATTCACCCCTCCACTTT.

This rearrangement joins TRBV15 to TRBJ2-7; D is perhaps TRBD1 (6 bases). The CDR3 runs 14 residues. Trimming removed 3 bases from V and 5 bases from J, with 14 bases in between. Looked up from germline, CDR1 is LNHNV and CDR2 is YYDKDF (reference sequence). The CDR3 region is CATSSPQYRDEQYF. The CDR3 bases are TGTGCCACCAGCAGTCCCCAATACAGGGACGAGCAGTACTTC.